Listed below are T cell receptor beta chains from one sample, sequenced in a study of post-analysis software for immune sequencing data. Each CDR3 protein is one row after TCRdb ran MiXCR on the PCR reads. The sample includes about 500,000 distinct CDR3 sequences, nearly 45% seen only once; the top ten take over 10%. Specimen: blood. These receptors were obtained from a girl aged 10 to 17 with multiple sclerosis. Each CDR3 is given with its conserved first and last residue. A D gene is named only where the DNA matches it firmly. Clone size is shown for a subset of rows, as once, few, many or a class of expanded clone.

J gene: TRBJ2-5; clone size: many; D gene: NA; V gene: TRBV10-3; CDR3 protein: CAISEAKPQGGETQYF; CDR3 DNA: TGTGCCATCAGTGAGGCAAAACCACAGGGGGGGGAGACCCAGTACTTC
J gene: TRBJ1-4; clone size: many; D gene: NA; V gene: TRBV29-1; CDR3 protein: CSVVQGNEKLFF; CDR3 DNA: TGCAGCGTTGTTCAGGGGAATGAAAAACTGTTTTTT
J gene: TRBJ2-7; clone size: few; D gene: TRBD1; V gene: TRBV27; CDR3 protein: CASWDSSYEQYF; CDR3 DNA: TGTGCCAGTTGGGACAGCTCCTACGAGCAGTACTTC
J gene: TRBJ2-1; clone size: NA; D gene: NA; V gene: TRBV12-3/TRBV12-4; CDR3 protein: CASSSSPSSYNEQFF; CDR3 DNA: TGTGCCAGCAGTTCTAGCCCGAGCTCCTACAATGAGCAGTTCTTC
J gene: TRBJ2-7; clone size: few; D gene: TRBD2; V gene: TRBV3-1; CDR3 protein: CASSQAGLAGSYEQYF; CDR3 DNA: TGTGCCAGCAGCCAAGCGGGGCTAGCGGGATCCTACGAGCAGTACTTC
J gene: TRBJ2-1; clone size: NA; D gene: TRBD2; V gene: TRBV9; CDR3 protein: CASSVGPGRVAGPHEQFF; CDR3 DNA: TGTGCCAGCAGCGTAGGCCCCGGGCGGGTAGCGGGACCCCATGAGCAGTTCTTC
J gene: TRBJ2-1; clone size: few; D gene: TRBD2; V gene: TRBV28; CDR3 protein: CASTLPGLAGVEQFF; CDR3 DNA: TGTGCCAGCACCCTCCCGGGACTAGCGGGAGTTGAGCAGTTCTTC
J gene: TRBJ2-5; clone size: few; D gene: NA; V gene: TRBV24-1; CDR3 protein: CATSDTSWETQYF; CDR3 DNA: TGTGCCACCAGTGATACTAGCTGGGAGACCCAGTACTTC
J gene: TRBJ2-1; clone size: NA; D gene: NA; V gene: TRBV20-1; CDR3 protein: CSAKAGSFGVQFF; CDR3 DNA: TGCAGTGCCAAGGCGGGTTCCTTCGGGGTGCAGTTCTTC
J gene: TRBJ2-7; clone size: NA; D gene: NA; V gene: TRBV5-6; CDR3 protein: CASSWTPGDAYAQYF; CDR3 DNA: TGTGCCAGCAGCTGGACGCCGGGGGATGCCTACGCGCAGTACTTC
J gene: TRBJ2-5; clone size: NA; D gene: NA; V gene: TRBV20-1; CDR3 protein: CSAHSEETQYF; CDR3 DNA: TGCAGTGCCCACTCGGAGGAGACCCAGTACTTC
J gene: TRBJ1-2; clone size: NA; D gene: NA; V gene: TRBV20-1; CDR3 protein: CSASQNTRGYTF; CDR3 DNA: TGCAGTGCTAGCCAAAACACCAGGGGCTACACCTTC
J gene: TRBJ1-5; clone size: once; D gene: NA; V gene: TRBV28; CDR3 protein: CASSIHLGTSNQPQHF; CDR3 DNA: TGTGCCAGCAGTATCCATCTCGGGACCAGCAATCAGCCCCAGCATTTT
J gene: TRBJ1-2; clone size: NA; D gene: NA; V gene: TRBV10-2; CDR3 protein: CASSEDSFLSSNYGYTF; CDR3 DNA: TGCGCCAGCAGTGAAGACAGCTTTTTATCCTCTAACTATGGCTACACCTTC
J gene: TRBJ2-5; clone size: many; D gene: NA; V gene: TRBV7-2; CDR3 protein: CASSLGPPQETQYF; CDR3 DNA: TGTGCCAGCAGCTTGGGCCCACCTCAAGAGACCCAGTACTTC
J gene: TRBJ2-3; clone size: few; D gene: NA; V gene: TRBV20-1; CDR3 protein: CSAQGTDTQYF; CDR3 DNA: TGCAGTGCTCAGGGTACAGATACGCAGTATTTT
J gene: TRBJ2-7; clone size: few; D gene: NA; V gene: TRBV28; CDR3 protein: CASSGALGYEQYF; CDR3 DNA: TGTGCCAGCAGTGGGGCGCTCGGCTACGAGCAGTACTTC
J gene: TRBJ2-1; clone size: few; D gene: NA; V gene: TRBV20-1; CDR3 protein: CSAVTNVPDEQFF; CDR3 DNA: TGCAGTGCTGTCACCAACGTCCCAGATGAGCAGTTCTTC
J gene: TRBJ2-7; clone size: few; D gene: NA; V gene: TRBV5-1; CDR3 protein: CASSVDTAEDEQYF; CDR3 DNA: TGCGCCAGCAGCGTTGATACGGCGGAGGACGAGCAGTACTTC
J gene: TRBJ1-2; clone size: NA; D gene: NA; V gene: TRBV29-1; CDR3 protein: CSVGSRRGYTF; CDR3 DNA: TGCAGCGTTGGGTCCAGACGAGGCTACACCTTC
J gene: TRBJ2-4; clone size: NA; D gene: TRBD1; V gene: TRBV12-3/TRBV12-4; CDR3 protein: CASSTGGGGTLKYIQYF; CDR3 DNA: TGTGCCAGCAGTACAGGGGGTGGAGGGACCCTGAAATACATTCAGTACTTC
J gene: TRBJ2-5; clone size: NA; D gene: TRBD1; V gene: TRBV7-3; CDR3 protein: CASSSQGGEAETQYF; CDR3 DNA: TGTGCCAGCAGCTCACAGGGGGGAGAGGCAGAGACCCAGTACTTC
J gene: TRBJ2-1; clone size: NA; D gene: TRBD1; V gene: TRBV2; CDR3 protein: CASSLDRAEQFF; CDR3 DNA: TGTGCCAGCAGTTTAGACAGGGCTGAGCAGTTCTTC
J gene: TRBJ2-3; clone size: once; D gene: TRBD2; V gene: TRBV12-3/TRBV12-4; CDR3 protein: CASSLPTSGAADTEYF; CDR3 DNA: TGTGCCAGCAGCCTCCCGACTAGCGGAGCAGCAGATACGGAATATTTT
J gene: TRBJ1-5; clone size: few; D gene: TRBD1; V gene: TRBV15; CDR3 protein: CATSSWTGASNQPQHF; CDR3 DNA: TGTGCCACCAGCAGCTGGACAGGAGCTAGCAATCAGCCCCAGCATTTT
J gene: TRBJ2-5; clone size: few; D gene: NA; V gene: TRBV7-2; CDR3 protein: CASSLVGGTEGKETQYF; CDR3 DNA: TGTGCCAGCAGCTTAGTTGGGGGCACAGAGGGGAAAGAGACCCAGTACTTC
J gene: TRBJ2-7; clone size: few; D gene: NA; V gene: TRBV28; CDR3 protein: CASSPGPWEQYF; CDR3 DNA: TGTGCCAGCAGTCCCGGACCCTGGGAGCAGTACTTC
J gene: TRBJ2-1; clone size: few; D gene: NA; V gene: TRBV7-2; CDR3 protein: CASSLVGDYEQFF; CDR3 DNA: TGTGCCAGCAGCTTAGTAGGGGACTATGAGCAGTTCTTC
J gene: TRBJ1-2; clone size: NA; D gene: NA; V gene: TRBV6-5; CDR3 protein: CASSGAGAGYTF; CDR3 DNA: TGTGCCAGCAGTGGGGCAGGGGCTGGCTACACCTTC
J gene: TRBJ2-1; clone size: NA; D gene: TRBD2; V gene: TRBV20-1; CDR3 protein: CSAQLSGVSYNERFF; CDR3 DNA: TGCAGTGCTCAACTTAGCGGGGTCTCCTACAATGAGCGGTTCTTC
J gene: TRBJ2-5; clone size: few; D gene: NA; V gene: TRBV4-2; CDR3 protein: CASSQRTGEGETQYF; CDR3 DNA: TGTGCCAGCAGCCAAAGGACGGGAGAAGGGGAGACCCAGTACTTC
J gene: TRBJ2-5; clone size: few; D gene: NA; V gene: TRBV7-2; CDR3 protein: CASSLGSPIGQETQYF; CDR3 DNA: TGTGCCAGCAGCTTAGGATCCCCCATCGGGCAAGAGACCCAGTACTTC